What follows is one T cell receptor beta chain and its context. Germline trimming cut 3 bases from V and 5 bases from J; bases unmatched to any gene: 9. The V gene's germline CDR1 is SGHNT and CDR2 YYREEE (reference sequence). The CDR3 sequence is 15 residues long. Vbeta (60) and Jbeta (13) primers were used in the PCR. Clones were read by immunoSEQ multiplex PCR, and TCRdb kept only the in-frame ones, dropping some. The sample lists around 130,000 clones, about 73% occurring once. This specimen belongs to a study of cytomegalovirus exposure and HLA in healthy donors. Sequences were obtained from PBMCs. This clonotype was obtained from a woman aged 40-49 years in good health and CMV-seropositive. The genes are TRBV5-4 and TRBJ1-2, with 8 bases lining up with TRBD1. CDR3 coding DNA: TGTGCCAGCAGCTCGCCCGGGACAGGACTTTATGGCTACACCTTC. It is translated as CASSSPGTGLYGYTF.